The table lists the clone carrying this TCR beta chain with a few counts. Its antigen is not known. MiXCR, run by TCRdb on the 5' RACE reads, gives a single entry per CDR3 protein. This sample has under 300,000 distinct CDR3 sequences; over 11% occur once, and the top ten carry around 8.3%. The data were obtained in a study of identical twins. Study-level results: Among monozygotic twins, out-of-frame TCR alpha sharing exceeded what models predicted. Invariant MAIT and iNKT cells could partly confound zero-insertion analyses.

Germline CDR1 DFQATT, CDR2 SNEGSKA (reference sequence). The CDR3 contains 13 residues. The ends were cut back, 6 bases at V and 3 bases at J, with 15 bases in the middle. The specimen was memory (CD45RO+) T cells sorted from blood. This TCR came from a woman aged 18-29 years in good health. The chain carries TRBV20-1 and TRBJ2-7; a possible D gene is TRBD1 (5 bases). The CDR3 loop reads CSASGFPSYEQYF. The CDR3 DNA is TGCAGTGCGTCAGGGTTTCCTAGCTACGAGCAGTACTTC.